A single sample gave rise to the 14 T cell receptor beta chains below, sequenced in a study of T cells in Graves' hyperthyroidism and ophthalmopathy. RNA transcripts provided the source from which TCR beta CDR3 regions were amplified. With the HTBI primer set, the TCR CDR3 went through a first round of RT-PCR. TCRdb independently ran MiXCR on the multiplex PCR reads; one entry per CDR3 protein. This sample has 190,000 or so distinct CDR3 sequences, with about 18% found just once. Material for sequencing was blood. These receptors all come from a middle-aged man with Graves' hyperthyroidism.

The genes are TRBV20-1 and TRBJ2-5, with TRBD2 as a possible D gene (6 bases). The CDR3 length is 14 residues. V was cut by 2 bases and J by 5 bases, with 15 bases left in between. From germline, CDR1 is DFQATT and CDR2 SNEGSKA (reference sequence). This chain's CDR3 is CSARNQQAGETQYF. The CDR3 nucleotides are TGCAGTGCTAGAAATCAACAGGCGGGGGAGACCCAGTACTTC.

In this sample, this clonotype turned up a few times. This chain links TRBV7-9 with TRBJ1-5; 9 nucleotides align to TRBD1. J lost 6 bases, V lost 8 bases, and 5 bases had no gene match. This CDR3 is 13 amino acids long. Germline-derived CDR1 and CDR2 are SEHNR and FQNEAQ (reference sequence). CDR3 DNA sequence: TGTGCCAGCGGGGGACAGGGTTCTCAGCCCCAGCATTTT. The encoded protein is CASGGQGSQPQHF.

The chain couples TRBV7-2 to TRBJ2-7; 9 bases map to TRBD2. CDR3 length: 14 residues. Trimming cost V 4 bases and J 2 bases; bases outside gene matches: 3. From germline, CDR1 is SGHTA and CDR2 FQGNSA. The CDR3 loop reads CASSSSGTTYEQYF. The DNA for the CDR3 is TGTGCCAGCAGCTCTAGCGGGACCACCTACGAGCAGTACTTC. Using reference TRBV7-2 and TRBJ2-7 for the parts outside the CDR3, the full variable domain is GAGVSQSPSNKVTEKGKDVELRCDPISGHTALYWYRQSLGQGLEFLIYFQGNSAPDKSGLPSDRFSAERTGGSVSTLTIQRTQQEDSAVYLCASSSSGTTYEQYFGPGTRLTVT.

J is TRBJ2-2 and V is TRBV20-1; 8 bases line up with TRBD2. The CDR3 is made up of 14 amino acids. CDR1 is DFQATT and CDR2 is SNEGSKA in the germline V gene (reference sequence). The ends lost 4 bases at V and 4 bases at J; junction bases unmatched: 5. The CDR3 spells CSATGGGRTGELFF. In nucleotides, the CDR3 is TGCAGTGCTACCGGGGGGGGCCGCACCGGGGAGCTGTTTTTT.

This clonotype was found a few times. The chain is built from TRBV6-1 and TRBJ2-1, with unresolved D. The CDR3 contains 13 residues. V lost 6 bases and J lost 5, with 11 bases in between. The germline CDR1 and CDR2 sequences are MNHNS and SASEGT. CDR3 coding DNA: TGTGCCAGCAGACGCCCTTCAAACAATGAGCAGTTCTTC. It encodes CASRRPSNNEQFF.

This clonotype showed up many times. V gene TRBV7-3 combines with J gene TRBJ2-1, with 13 bases lining up with TRBD2. There are 15 residues in the CDR3. J gave up 8 bases and V 5 bases, and 6 bases lay outside the gene matches. CDR1 and CDR2 (germline): SGHTA, FQGTGA. This chain's CDR3 is CASSRGLAGVDEQFF. The CDR3 nucleotides read TGTGCCAGCAGCCGCGGACTAGCGGGGGTTGATGAGCAGTTCTTC.

V is TRBV4-2 and J is TRBJ1-1; 7 bases are shared with TRBD1. The germline gives CDR1 LGHNA, CDR2 YNFKEQ. The CDR3 contains 16 residues. V lost 1 base, J lost 8 bases, and 13 bases stayed unmatched. DNA of the CDR3: TGTGCCAGCAGCCAAGCCCCAGACAGGGTTCTTTTGGAAGCTTTCTTT. This encodes CASSQAPDRVLLEAFF.

This clonotype was counted between two and nine times. This chain uses TRBV6-2 or TRBV6-3 with TRBJ2-7; D is perhaps TRBD1 or TRBD2 (6 bases each). The CDR3 loop spans 13 amino acids. The germline gives CDR1 MNHEY, CDR2 SVGEGT. V shed 3 bases and J shed 6 bases, with 12 bases lying between them. CDR3 sequence: CASSYQQGGEQYF. The CDR3 coding sequence is TGTGCCAGCAGTTATCAACAGGGAGGCGAGCAGTACTTC.

This clonotype has more than one count but fewer than ten. J is TRBJ2-2 and V is TRBV14, with a tentative D call TRBD2 (5 bases). CDR3 size: 17 residues. Germline V gene lookup returns CDR1 SGHDN and CDR2 FVKESK. The germline V and J ends were trimmed by 3 bases and 1 base, with 15 bases remaining between them. CDR3 protein: CASSHLTGYMNTGELFF. The CDR3 DNA reads as TGTGCCAGCAGCCACCTGACGGGGTATATGAACACCGGGGAGCTGTTTTTT.

This clonotype was seen ten or more times. The chain recombines TRBV29-1 with TRBJ2-7; D is unresolved. The germline V gene has CDR1 SQVTM and CDR2 ANQGSEA. CDR3 length equals 11 residues. V lost 5 bases and J 2 bases, leaving 7 bases between the germline ends. The CDR3 sequence is CSVRSTYEQYF. For the CDR3, the DNA is TGCAGCGTTCGTTCGACCTACGAGCAGTACTTC.

This clonotype was seen repeatedly, ten times or more. The V gene is TRBV20-1, the J gene TRBJ2-7; a possible D gene is TRBD1 (6 bases). The CDR3 extends over 14 amino acids. CDR1 DFQATT and CDR2 SNEGSKA come from the germline V gene (reference sequence). V gave up 5 bases and J gave up 4 bases, with 18 bases separating them. CDR3: CSAHPGTLSYEQYF. CDR3 coding DNA: TGCAGTGCTCACCCCGGGACACTCAGTTACGAGCAGTACTTC.

This clonotype was seen many times. The V call is TRBV7-2, the J call TRBJ2-3, with TRBD1 identical over 7 bases. Germline lookup yields CDR1 SGHTA and CDR2 FQGNSA. The J segment lost 2 bases and the V segment lost 0 bases, leaving 5 bases of the junction unmatched. The CDR3 covers 16 residues. Here the CDR3 DNA reads TGTGCCAGCAGCTTAGCATACAGGGGCCACACAGATACGCAGTATTTT. Translated: CASSLAYRGHTDTQYF.

This clonotype came up a few times. A far larger clone is a single base away, which makes a read error likely. The chain uses TRBV2 and TRBJ2-5; possibly TRBD1 or TRBD2 for D (5 bases each). The length of the CDR3 is 11 residues. Germline loops: CDR1 SNHLY, CDR2 FYNNEI. In DNA, the CDR3 is TGTGCCAGCAGCCTCAGGGAGACCCAGTGCTTC. It codes for CASSLRETQCF. Using reference TRBV2 and TRBJ2-5 for the parts outside the CDR3, the full variable domain is EPEVTQTPSHQVTQMGQEVILRCVPISNHLYFYWYRQILGQKVEFLVSFYNNEISEKSEIFDDQFSVERPDGSNFTLKIRSTKLEDSAMYFCASSLRETQCFGPGTRLLVL.

This clonotype has a count of ten or more. One end of the junction is discordant with germline, which a read error may explain. This rearrangement joins TRBV5-1 to TRBJ2-1, with D unresolved. CDR3 length: 13 amino acids. The germline V gene has CDR1 SGHRS and CDR2 YFSETQ. The CDR3 DNA sequence: TGTGCCAGCAGCTTAGCACAGAACAATGAGCAGTTCTTC. It yields the protein CASSLAQNNEQFF.